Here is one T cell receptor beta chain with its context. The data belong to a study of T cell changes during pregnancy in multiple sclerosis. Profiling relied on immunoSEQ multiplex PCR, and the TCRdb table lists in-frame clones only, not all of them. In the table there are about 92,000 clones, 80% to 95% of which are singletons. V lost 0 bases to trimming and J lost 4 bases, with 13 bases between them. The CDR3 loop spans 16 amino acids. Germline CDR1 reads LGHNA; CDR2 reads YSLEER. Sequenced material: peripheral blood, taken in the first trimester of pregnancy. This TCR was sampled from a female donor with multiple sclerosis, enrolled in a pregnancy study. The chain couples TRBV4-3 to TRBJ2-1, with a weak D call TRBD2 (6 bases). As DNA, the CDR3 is TGCGCCAGCAGCCAAGATTGGCGGGGCCTTTACAATGAGCAGTTCTTC. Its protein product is CASSQDWRGLYNEQFF.